This entry features one T cell receptor beta chain sequence. The table lists this clonotype with many counts. This receptor's antigen is unknown. No much larger clone exists at a distance of one base, and base qualities are not known. Only healthy Caucasian donors were included. The twin cohort consisted of three pairs of female monozygotic twins, all aged about 18 to 29 years. CD4+ and CD8+ T cell populations were isolated with positive isolation kits from Invitrogen. The library was produced with 5' RACE. TCRdb shows the sequencer as Illumina HiSeq 2000. Template switching added a universal primer binding site, and the final cDNA carried a unique molecular identifier that allowed TCR cDNA molecules to be counted accurately. First-strand cDNA for TCR alpha and beta chains was synthesized from specific primers in the conserved constant-segment region. To control for contamination, each cDNA library was double barcoded with a SMART-Mk sample barcode plus Illumina barcodes. TruSeq adapter sequences and Illumina sample barcodes were added in two successive PCR steps. Sequencing of the TCR alpha and beta cDNA libraries was done on the Illumina HiSeq platform using custom primers. The source study handled its data this way. Raw reads were processed with MiGEC to extract unique molecular identifiers, and MiXCR was used to determine CDR3 positions. Recombination models were inferred per individual with the repgenHMM and IGoR tools using an EM algorithm. Shared clonotypes were analyzed with the tcR package in R, and sharing was normalized by the product of cloneset sizes. Out-of-frame nonproductive sequences were analyzed to study raw recombination free of thymic and clonal selection effects. In-frame beta chains were kept once TCRdb had trimmed the public reads at Q25 with fastp and called clones with MiXCR. A single entry per CDR3 protein holds the most common genes and DNA from its merged rows. The authors' filters were not applied to this entry. The sample table contains some 570,000 distinct CDR3 sequences; only one count was recorded for about a fifth of them. Around 0.5% of the sample lies in the top ten.

This entry is derived from a study of identical twins listed by TCRdb under 2016. Broadly, across the study: To test whether fetal clonotypes persist, the study used deep sequencing on TCR alpha and beta repertoires from monozygotic twins, unrelated adults of various ages, and cord blood. Replicate twin experiments were performed at different times using different library preparation protocols to rule out contamination.

The trim is 2 bases for V and 0 bases for J, with a gap of 7 bases between the germline ends. The CDR3 sequence holds 15 residues, the cysteine and phenylalanine included. Only the CDR3 DNA is retained, 45 bases long and in frame from the first base. For CDR1 and CDR2, the germline V gene (reference sequence) lists MNHEY and SMNVEV. The investigation overall reported the following: Excess twin sharing in beta out-of-frame sequences was weaker because fewer shared sequences lowered the signal-to-noise ratio. Invariant T cells such as MAIT and iNKT could partly confound zero-insertion analyses, though diverse VJ usage argued against this for most clonotypes. Fewer insertions were carried by abundant cord blood beta clonotypes; a weaker similar trend was observed in young adult naive repertoires, while no such trend was observed in memory repertoires. In monozygotic twins, recombination models systematically underestimated out-of-frame TCR alpha sharing, but the models matched the sharing seen between unrelated individuals. Compared with coincidental sharing between unrelated individuals, out-of-frame TCR alpha sequences shared between twins had an excess of sequences with low generation probability. Because the same donors could not be followed over many years, the conclusions relied on cross-sectional statistical analysis.

This sample also belongs to another study, concerning yellow fever vaccine responses in identical twins. The second study, in turn, reports: According to the authors, in identical twins the way T cells responded to vaccination appeared partly convergent and partly personalized. The study precisely tracked vaccine-responding T cell clones in identical twins.

The clonotype comes from a woman under 30 in good health. Sequencing was carried out using CD4+ T cells sorted from blood. The rearrangement joined TRBV27 to TRBJ2-2, and perhaps TRBD2 as D gene, on 5 matching bases. CDR3 loop: CASSLLAANTGELFF. The DNA reads TGTGCCAGCAGTTTACTAGCAGCGAACACCGGGGAGCTGTTTTTT.